The next 13 T cell receptor beta chains were all read from a single sample in a study of CXCR3-negative and CXCR3-positive naive CD8 T cells. The authors made the TRB cDNA libraries by 5' RACE using UMI labels. TCRdb re-called the 5' RACE reads; every CDR3 protein appears as one record, without DNA. The sample holds roughly 3,500 distinct CDR3 sequences. Material: naive CXCR3- CD8+ T cells from blood. Subset meaning: CD45RO-CCR7+CD27+CD95- naive CD8+ T cells lacking CXCR3 (TNR3-). These receptor sequences come from a human donor in good health. Some clones in this sample may be carry-over from other donors' samples.

The V and J genes are TRBV7-2 and TRBJ2-7. Per the germline V gene, CDR1 is SGHTA and CDR2 is FQGNSA. CDR3 length: 13 residues. This chain's CDR3 is CASSLAGLSEQYF.

The chain uses TRBV3-1 and TRBJ2-3; TCRdb lists TRBD1, though no DNA is available to test this call. The CDR3 contains 16 residues. Germline-derived CDR1 and CDR2 are LGHDT and YNNKEL (reference sequence). CDR3 protein: CASSQEGRGLGDTQYF.

This clonotype ranks as medium-sized in terms of frequency. This rearrangement joins TRBV29-1 to TRBJ1-2; TCRdb lists TRBD1, though no DNA is available to test this call. The CDR3 consists of 11 residues. CDR1 SQVTM and CDR2 ANQGSEA come from the germline V gene. The CDR3: CSATGRYGYTF.

This clonotype is identified as medium-sized from frequency. This chain links TRBV6-5 with TRBJ1-1; TCRdb indicates TRBD1, and absent DNA this call remains unverified. Per the germline V gene, CDR1 is MNHEY and CDR2 is SVGAGI. The CDR3 is 11 amino acids. The CDR3 loop reads CASRGGGEAFF.

By frequency, this clonotype is medium-sized. CDR3: CASSHKTGVPIYEQYF. The gene calls are TRBV14 and TRBJ2-7; TCRdb designates TRBD1, a call that cannot be tested without DNA. The CDR3 length is 16 residues. Germline assignment: CDR1 SGHDN and CDR2 FVKESK.

By frequency, this clonotype is medium-sized. The chain combines TRBV7-6 with TRBJ2-6; no DNA is available, so the TRBD2 call from TCRdb remains unchecked. This CDR3 is 15 amino acids long. CDR1 and CDR2 from the germline V gene are SGHVS and FNYEAQ. The CDR3 protein is CASSLGGTGANVLTF.

This clonotype is deemed medium-sized by its frequency. CDR3 amino acids: CASTSGSSGTGSSPLHF. This rearrangement joins TRBV7-2 to TRBJ1-6; lacking DNA, the TRBD1 call made by TCRdb goes unchecked. This CDR3 is 17 amino acids long. The germline CDR1 and CDR2 sequences are SGHTA and FQGNSA.

This chain joins TRBV19 and TRBJ1-1. The CDR3 sequence is 14 residues long. Germline V gene sequence: CDR1 LNHDA, CDR2 SQIVND (reference sequence). CDR3 amino acids: CASSIWVMNTEAFF.

The CDR3 is CASGTSRSDEQYF. This chain links TRBV9 with TRBJ2-7. There are 13 residues in the CDR3. Germline CDR1 and CDR2: SGDLS and YYNGEE.

The chain employs TRBV25-1 and TRBJ2-2. The germline V gene has CDR1 MGHDK and CDR2 SYGVNS. The CDR3 consists of 16 residues. The CDR3 sequence: CASSDSGWANTGELFF.

This clonotype is classed as medium-sized by frequency. The genes are TRBV4-1 and TRBJ2-1. CDR1 is MGHRA, CDR2 YSYEKL, per germline. The CDR3 is 12 residues long. The CDR3 loop reads CASSRNDNEQFF.

CDR3 residues: CASSQETGGETDTQYF. The gene calls are TRBV3-1 and TRBJ2-3; no DNA is available, so the TRBD1 call from TCRdb remains unchecked. The CDR3 is 16 amino acids. Germline assignment: CDR1 LGHDT and CDR2 YNNKEL (reference sequence).

According to its frequency, this clonotype is medium-sized. This chain links TRBV19 with TRBJ1-1; the D call of TRBD1 rests on TCRdb alone, since no DNA is present to check it. Germline loops: CDR1 LNHDA, CDR2 SQIVND (reference sequence). There are 13 residues in the CDR3. The CDR3 sequence is CASSIPGGAEAFF.